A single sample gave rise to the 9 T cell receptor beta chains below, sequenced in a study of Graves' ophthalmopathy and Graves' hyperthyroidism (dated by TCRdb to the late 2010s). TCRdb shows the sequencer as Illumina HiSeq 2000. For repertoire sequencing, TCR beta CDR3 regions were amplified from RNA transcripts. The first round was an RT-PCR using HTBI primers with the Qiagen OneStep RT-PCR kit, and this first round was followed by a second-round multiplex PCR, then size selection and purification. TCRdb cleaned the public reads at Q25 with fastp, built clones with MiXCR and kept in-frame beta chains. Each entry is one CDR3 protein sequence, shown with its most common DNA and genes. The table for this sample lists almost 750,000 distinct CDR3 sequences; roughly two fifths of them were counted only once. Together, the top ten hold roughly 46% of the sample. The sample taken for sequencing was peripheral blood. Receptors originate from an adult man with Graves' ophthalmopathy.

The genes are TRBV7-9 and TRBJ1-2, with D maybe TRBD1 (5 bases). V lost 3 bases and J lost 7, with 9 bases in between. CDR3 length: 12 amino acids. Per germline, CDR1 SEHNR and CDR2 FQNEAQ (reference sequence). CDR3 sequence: CASSFGGTGYTF. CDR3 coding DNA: TGTGCCAGCAGCTTTGGGGGAACTGGCTACACCTTC. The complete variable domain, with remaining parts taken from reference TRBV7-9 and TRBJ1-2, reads DTGVSQNPRHKITKRGQNVTFRCDPISEHNRLYWYRQTLGQGPEFLTYFQNEAQLEKSRLLSDRFSAERPKGSFSTLEIQRTEQGDSAMYLCASSFGGTGYTFGSGTRLTVV.

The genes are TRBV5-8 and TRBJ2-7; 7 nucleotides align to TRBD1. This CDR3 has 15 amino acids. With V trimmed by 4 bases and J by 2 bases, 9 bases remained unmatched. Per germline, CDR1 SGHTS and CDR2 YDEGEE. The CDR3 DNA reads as TGTGCCAGCAGCGCCCGACAGGGTCGGGCCTACGAGCAGTACTTC. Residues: CASSARQGRAYEQYF.

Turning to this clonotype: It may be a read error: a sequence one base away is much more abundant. The CDR3 region has the DNA TGTGCCAGCAGCTTAGACACCCCAGAGACCCAGTACTTC. Amino acids: CASSLDTPETQYF. V gene TRBV5-4 combines with J gene TRBJ2-5; no clear D. This CDR3 contains 13 residues. Germline V gives CDR1 SGHNT, CDR2 YYREEE (reference sequence). V was pared by 2 bases and J by 4 bases, with 9 bases between.

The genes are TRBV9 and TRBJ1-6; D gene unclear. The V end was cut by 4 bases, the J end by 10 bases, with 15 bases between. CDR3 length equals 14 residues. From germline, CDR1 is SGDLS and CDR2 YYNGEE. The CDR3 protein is CASSQDAWYSPLHF. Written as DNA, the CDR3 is TGTGCCAGCAGCCAAGATGCATGGTACTCACCCCTCCACTTT.

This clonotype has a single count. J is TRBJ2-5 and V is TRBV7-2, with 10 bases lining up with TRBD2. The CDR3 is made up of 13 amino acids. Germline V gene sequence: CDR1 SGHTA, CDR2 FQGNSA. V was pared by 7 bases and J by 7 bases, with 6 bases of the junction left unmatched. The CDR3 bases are TGTGCCAGCAACCCAGCGGGGGGGCGGACCCAGTACTTC. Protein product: CASNPAGGRTQYF.

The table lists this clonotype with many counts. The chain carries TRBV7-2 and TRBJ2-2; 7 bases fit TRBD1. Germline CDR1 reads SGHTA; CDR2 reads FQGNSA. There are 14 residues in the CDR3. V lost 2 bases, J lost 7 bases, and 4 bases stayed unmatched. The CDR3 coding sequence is TGTGCCAGCAGCTTACGTACAGGGGACGGGGAGCTGTTTTTT. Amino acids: CASSLRTGDGELFF.

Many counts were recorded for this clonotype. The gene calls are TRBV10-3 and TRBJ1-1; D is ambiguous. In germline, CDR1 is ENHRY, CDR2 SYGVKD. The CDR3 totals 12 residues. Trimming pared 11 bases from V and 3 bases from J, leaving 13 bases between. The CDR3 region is CAASRRDTEAFF. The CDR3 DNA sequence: TGTGCCGCGAGCAGGAGGGACACTGAAGCTTTCTTT.

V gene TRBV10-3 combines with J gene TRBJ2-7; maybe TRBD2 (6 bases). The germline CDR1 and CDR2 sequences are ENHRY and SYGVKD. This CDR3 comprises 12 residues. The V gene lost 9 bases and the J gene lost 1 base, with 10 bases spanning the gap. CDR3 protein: CAIGTGSYEQYF. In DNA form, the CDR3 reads TGTGCCATAGGGACTGGATCCTACGAGCAGTACTTC.

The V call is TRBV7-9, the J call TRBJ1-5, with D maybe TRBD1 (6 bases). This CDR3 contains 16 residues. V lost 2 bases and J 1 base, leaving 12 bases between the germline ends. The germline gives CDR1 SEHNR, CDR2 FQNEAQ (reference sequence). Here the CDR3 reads CASSLSSGGSNQPQHF. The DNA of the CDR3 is TGTGCCAGCAGCTTAAGCTCGGGGGGCAGCAATCAGCCCCAGCATTTT.